This T cell receptor beta chain appears in the sequencing data of a study of T cells in Graves' hyperthyroidism and ophthalmopathy. General observations from the study: The model's output predicted ophthalmopathy at a median of roughly 6.9 months prior to onset.

CDR3 size: 14 residues. The ends were cut back, 5 bases at V and 4 bases at J, with 12 bases in the middle. RNA transcripts were the template for amplifying TCR beta CDR3 regions. Researchers ran a first-round RT-PCR on the TCR CDR3 using the HTBI primer set. Via MiXCR, TCRdb re-called the multiplex PCR reads, giving one row per CDR3 protein. The profile shows about 180,000 distinct CDR3 sequences, around 15% of them singletons. Diagnoses were established using clinical symptoms, serum thyroxine and TRAb, thyroid ultrasound and orbital computed tomography. PBMCs stemmed from approximately 10 ml fresh peripheral blood. The table lists this clonotype with many counts. Its antigen is not known.

The receptor comes from a woman between 50 and 59 years old with Graves' hyperthyroidism. The sample comprised blood. This chain uses TRBV12-3 or TRBV12-4 with TRBJ2-4, with D unclear. The CDR3 DNA reads TGTGCCAGCAGTCCCACAAGAGTTAAAAACATTCAGTACTTC. The encoded protein is CASSPTRVKNIQYF.